This paragraph reports one TCR beta chain. Its antigen is unknown. This specimen belongs to a study of beta chain features in type 1 diabetes. Study-wide results and limits: Compared to healthy donors, patients appeared to have naive, central memory and Treg TCRB repertoires that were more alike.

Isolated RNA was reverse transcribed in full, so expressed TCRB transcripts were sequenced. Profiling relied on immunoSEQ multiplex PCR, and the TCRdb table lists in-frame clones only, not all of them. The sample gives 350,000 to 450,000 clones, more than 13% of which show up once; roughly 0.019% is in the top ten. The length of the CDR3 is 16 residues. Trimming took 6 bases from V and 0 from J, leaving 16 bases between them. Germline CDR1 reads MDHEN; CDR2 reads SYDVKM. The sequencing input was naive CD4+ T cells from blood. The sequence was collected from a woman younger than 30 in good health. The chain uses TRBV28 and TRBJ2-3; D ambiguous. The CDR3 sequence is CASSENRVSSTDTQYF. CDR3 nucleotides: TGTGCCAGCAGCGAAAACCGGGTATCTAGCACAGATACGCAGTATTTT.